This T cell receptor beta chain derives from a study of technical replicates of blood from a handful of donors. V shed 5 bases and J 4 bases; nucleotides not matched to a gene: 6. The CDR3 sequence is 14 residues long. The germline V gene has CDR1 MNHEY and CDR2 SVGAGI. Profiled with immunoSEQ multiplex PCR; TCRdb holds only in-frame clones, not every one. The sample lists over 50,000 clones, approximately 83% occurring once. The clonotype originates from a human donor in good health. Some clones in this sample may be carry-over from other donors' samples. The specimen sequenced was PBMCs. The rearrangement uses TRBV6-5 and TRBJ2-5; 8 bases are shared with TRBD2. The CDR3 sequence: CASSPRLAPETQYF. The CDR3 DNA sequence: TGTGCCAGCAGTCCCAGACTAGCGCCAGAGACCCAGTACTTC.